This TCR beta chain is from a study of CD8+CD57+ T cells in acquired aplastic anemia. Background on the study: Average DNA yield from sorted CD4+ and CD8+ cells was around 3.2 ug.

Genomic DNA was employed as the template in profiling TCR beta VDJ and CDR3. TCRdb re-derived calls from the reads in MiXCR, one entry per CDR3 protein. Counted here are about 70,000 distinct CDR3 sequences, approximately 54% occurring once; the ten biggest clones make up approximately 8.3%. Findings and caveats of the study: Patients and controls had CD8+ Simpson's diversity values that were not significantly distinct. Found in both controls and patients were around 30 CD8+ CDR3 sequences.

As regards this clonotype: Its antigen is not known.

Trimming stripped 4 bases from V and 5 bases from J, with 11 bases between. Germline CDR1 and CDR2: SNHLY and FYNNEI. The CDR3 covers 14 residues. The clonotype originates from a human donor in good health, serving as a control. The sample consisted of sorted CD4+, CD8+, or CD8+CD57+ T cells (not recorded which) from PBMCs. The chain has TRBV2 and TRBJ2-2; unclear D gene. The CDR3 reads CASSVVRVTGELFF. The DNA for the CDR3 is TGTGCCAGCAGTGTCGTCCGAGTTACCGGGGAGCTGTTTTTT.